The 13 T cell receptor beta chains in this list originate from one sample, sequenced in a study of blood T cell repertoires in COVID-19. Method: immunoSEQ multiplex PCR; TCRdb's copy keeps in-frame clones and lacks some. The table has fewer than 200,000 clones, approximately 81% seen once. Sequencing used peripheral blood. The receptor set was obtained from a woman aged 50 to 60 with COVID-19, enrolled during active disease.

The chain links TRBV6-5 to TRBJ2-7; TRBD2 aligns across 8 bases. The CDR3 totals 13 residues. Germline V CDR1 and CDR2: MNHEY, SVGAGI. Trimming cost V 6 bases and J 7 bases; bases outside gene matches: 8. This CDR3 reads CASRNGGELEQYF. The CDR3 region has the DNA TGTGCCAGCAGGAACGGGGGGGAGCTGGAGCAGTACTTC.

The chain has TRBV29-1 and TRBJ2-4, with unresolved D. Germline CDR1 is SQVTM and CDR2 is ANQGSEA. Trimming stripped 4 bases from V and 7 bases from J, with 14 bases between. There are 13 residues in the CDR3. The CDR3 spells CSVVPHYGNIQYF. For the CDR3, the DNA is TGCAGCGTTGTACCGCACTATGGGAACATTCAGTACTTC.

This chain uses TRBV2 with TRBJ1-2, with 8 bases matching TRBD1. The CDR3 contains 13 residues. Losses at the gene ends were 6 bases for V and 6 bases for J; bases not matched to a gene: 6. Looked up from germline, CDR1 is SNHLY and CDR2 is FYNNEI. CDR3 region: CASREQGVNGYTF. CDR3 in DNA: TGTGCCAGCAGAGAACAGGGGGTAAATGGCTACACCTTC.

The V call is TRBV18, the J call TRBJ2-5, with 7 nucleotides matching TRBD1. V trimming: 5 bases; J trimming: 1 base; junction bases outside the gene matches: 4. Per the germline V gene, CDR1 is KGHSH and CDR2 is LQKENI. The CDR3 runs to 14 residues. The CDR3 sequence is CASSNRDSQETQYF. DNA of the CDR3: TGTGCCAGCTCAAACCGGGACAGCCAAGAGACCCAGTACTTC.

The genes are TRBV5-1 and TRBJ1-4; the D gene is possibly TRBD1 (5 bases). The germline CDR1 and CDR2 sequences are SGHRS and YFSETQ. The length of the CDR3 is 17 residues. V lost 4 bases to trimming and J lost 0 bases, with 16 bases between them. The CDR3 nucleotides read TGCGCCAGCAGCCCCCAGGGCGACGGTGCAACTAATGAAAAACTGTTTTTT. Translation gives CASSPQGDGATNEKLFF.

The chain has TRBV11-3 and TRBJ2-7; weak D call: TRBD1 (6 bases). The CDR3 has 18 residues. Looked up from germline, CDR1 is SGHNT and CDR2 is YENEEA. Trimming pared 4 bases from V and 4 bases from J, leaving 26 bases between. CDR3 sequence reads: CASSSRGNHPRYSYEQYF. The CDR3 DNA sequence: TGTGCCAGCAGCTCCAGGGGTAATCACCCGCGGTATTCGTACGAGCAGTACTTC.

V usage is TRBV21-1 and J usage is TRBJ2-5; whether TRBD2, the table's D call, matches the DNA was not checked. TRBV21-1 is classified as a pseudogene. The CDR3 is 19 residues long. The CDR3 sequence is CASNYPDSGGPTEQETQYF. In DNA, the CDR3 is TGTGCCAGCAATTATCCCGACTCCGGGGGGCCCACCGAGCAAGAGACCCAGTACTTC.

This chain connects TRBV19 to TRBJ2-3, with D perhaps TRBD2 (6 bases). This CDR3 region has 15 residues. Germline V CDR1 and CDR2: LNHDA, SQIVND (reference sequence). Trimming pared 7 bases from V and 4 bases from J, leaving 18 bases between. CDR3 DNA sequence: TGTGCCAGTACGTCCCCCGGGGGACGGCCAGATACGCAGTATTTT. Residues: CASTSPGGRPDTQYF.

This clone was recorded only once. The J gene is TRBJ2-5, the V gene TRBV30; D is ambiguous. V lost 0 bases, J lost 4 bases, and 9 bases lay in between. This CDR3 region has 13 residues. Germline-derived CDR1 and CDR2 are GTSNPN and SVGIG (reference sequence). CDR3 bases: TGTGCCTGGAGTGTAAAAGCTTCAGAGACCCAGTACTTC. Its translation: CAWSVKASETQYF.

J is TRBJ2-7 and V is TRBV10-1, with D possibly TRBD1 on 6 matching bases. In germline, CDR1 is WNHNN, CDR2 SYGVQD (reference sequence). The V gene lost 2 bases and the J gene lost 4 bases, with 27 bases spanning the gap. The CDR3 loop spans 19 amino acids. CDR3 DNA: TGCGCCAGCAGTGAGGGATTGTCCGGGACATCCCGTTCGGCTTACGAGCAGTACTTC. This encodes CASSEGLSGTSRSAYEQYF.

This clone was picked up a small number of times. This chain uses TRBV5-1 with TRBJ2-1; 8 bases align to TRBD2. The V gene end was trimmed by 4 bases and the J gene end by 7 bases; junction bases not matched to a gene: 13. The CDR3 has 16 amino acids. The V gene's germline CDR1 is SGHRS and CDR2 YFSETQ. Here the CDR3 reads CASSPSDGGAHNEQFF. In DNA, the CDR3 is TGCGCCAGCAGCCCCTCAGACGGGGGGGCCCATAATGAGCAGTTCTTC.

The rearrangement uses TRBV18 and TRBJ1-3, with 7 bases identical to TRBD1. This CDR3 contains 13 residues. Per germline, CDR1 KGHSH and CDR2 LQKENI. With V trimmed by 0 bases and J by 15 bases, 8 bases remained unmatched. Written as DNA, the CDR3 is TGTGCCAGCTCACCACCCGACCGGGACAGAAGATATTTT. Translation: CASSPPDRDRRYF.

The chain joins TRBV4-2 to TRBJ2-1; no reliable D call. Germline CDR1 LGHNA, CDR2 YNFKEQ. Trimming left V 0 bases short and J 0 bases short, with 18 bases between. This CDR3 is built from 19 residues. The CDR3 loop is CASSQDRLLRVSSYNEQFF. For the CDR3, the DNA is TGTGCCAGCAGCCAAGATAGACTTCTCCGGGTAAGCTCCTACAATGAGCAGTTCTTC.